A single TCR beta chain is shown here with its context. Its matching antigen is unknown. PCR was performed using 60 Vbeta and 13 Jbeta primers. The repertoire was sequenced with immunoSEQ multiplex PCR; TCRdb's copy has only in-frame clones and lacks some. The sample has roughly 180,000 clones; about 77% are singletons. The sample originates from a study of cytomegalovirus exposure and HLA in healthy donors. Regarding the study as a whole: Among TCR beta chains, those listed as cytomegalovirus-associated numbered some 170.

There are 15 residues in the CDR3. The J segment lost 4 bases and the V segment lost 4 bases, leaving 11 bases of the junction unmatched. Germline loops: CDR1 GTSNPN, CDR2 SVGIG (reference sequence). The chain uses TRBV30 and TRBJ1-1; 8 bases are shared with TRBD1. The source is a female donor in good health and CMV-seronegative. The sequenced sample consisted of PBMCs. The CDR3 is CAWNSGDRGGTEAFF. The CDR3 coding sequence is TGTGCCTGGAACTCCGGTGACAGGGGCGGCACTGAAGCTTTCTTT.